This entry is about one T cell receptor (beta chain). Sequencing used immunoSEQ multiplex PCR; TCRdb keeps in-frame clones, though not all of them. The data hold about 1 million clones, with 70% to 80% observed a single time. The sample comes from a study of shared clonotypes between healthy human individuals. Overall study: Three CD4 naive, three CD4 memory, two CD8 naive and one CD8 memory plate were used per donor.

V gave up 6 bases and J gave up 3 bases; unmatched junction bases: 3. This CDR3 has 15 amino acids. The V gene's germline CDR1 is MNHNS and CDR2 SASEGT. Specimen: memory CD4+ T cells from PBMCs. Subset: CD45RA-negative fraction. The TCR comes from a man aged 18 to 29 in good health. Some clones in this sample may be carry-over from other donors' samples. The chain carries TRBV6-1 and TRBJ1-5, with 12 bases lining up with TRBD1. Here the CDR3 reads CASSGTGGDNQPQHF. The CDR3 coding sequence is TGTGCCAGCAGCGGGACAGGGGGCGACAATCAGCCCCAGCATTTT.